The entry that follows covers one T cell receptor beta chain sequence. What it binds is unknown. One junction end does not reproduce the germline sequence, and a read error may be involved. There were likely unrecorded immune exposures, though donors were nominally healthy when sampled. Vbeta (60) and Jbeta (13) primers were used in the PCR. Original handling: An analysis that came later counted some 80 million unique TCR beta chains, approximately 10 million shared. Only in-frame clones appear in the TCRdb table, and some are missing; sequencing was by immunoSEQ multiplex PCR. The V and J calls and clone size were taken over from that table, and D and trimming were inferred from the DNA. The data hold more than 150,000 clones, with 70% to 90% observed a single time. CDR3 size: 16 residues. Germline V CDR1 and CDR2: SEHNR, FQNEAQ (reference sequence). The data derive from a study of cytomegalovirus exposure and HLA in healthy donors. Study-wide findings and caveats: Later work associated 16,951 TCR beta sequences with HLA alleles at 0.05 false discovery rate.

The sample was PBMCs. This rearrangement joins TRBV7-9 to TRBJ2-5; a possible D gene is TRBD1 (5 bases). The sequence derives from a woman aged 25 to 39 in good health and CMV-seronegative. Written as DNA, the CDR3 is TGTTCCAGCAGCTTAGGTTCGGCAGGGTACGAAGAGACCCAGTACTTC. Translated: CSSSLGSAGYEETQYF.